This TCR beta chain was obtained from a study of Ad26.COV2.S vaccination and SARS-CoV-2 variants. This clone appeared once. Clones were sequenced by immunoSEQ multiplex PCR, and TCRdb holds only the in-frame ones, with some missing. The table has approximately 420,000 clones, roughly 90% seen once. In germline, CDR1 is LGHNA, CDR2 YNFKEQ. This CDR3 contains 18 residues. The J segment lost 2 bases and the V segment lost 4 bases, leaving 12 bases of the junction unmatched. The treatment denotes: 15 to 20 received Ad26.COV2.S at low or high dose, single or two shots; about five received placebo; per-sample allocation not given. Material that was analyzed had been drawn on day 63 after the first vaccine or placebo injection.

The TCR comes from a person between 18 and 60 years old who received the Ad26.COV2.S COVID-19 vaccine or a placebo. The genes are TRBV4-2 and TRBJ2-2; 8 bases align to TRBD1. This sample comprised peripheral blood, obtained in a trial of Ad26.COV2.S vaccine versus placebo. The CDR3 sequence: CASSLDRVKVGNTGELFF. The CDR3 DNA follows: TGTGCCAGCAGCCTGGACAGGGTTAAAGTCGGTAACACCGGGGAGCTGTTTTTT.